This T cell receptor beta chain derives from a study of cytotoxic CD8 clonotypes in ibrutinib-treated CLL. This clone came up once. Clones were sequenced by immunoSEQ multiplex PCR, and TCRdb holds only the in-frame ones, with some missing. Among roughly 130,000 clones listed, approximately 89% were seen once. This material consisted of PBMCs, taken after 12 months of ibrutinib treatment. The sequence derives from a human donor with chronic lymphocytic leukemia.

The CDR3, as DNA: TGTGCCAGCAGGGAATTTGCTCGTGCGGGAGGGCCGGAGACCCAGTACTTC. Translated, it gives CASREFARAGGPETQYF. The chain uses TRBV7-9 and TRBJ2-5, with 9 bases fitting TRBD2. This CDR3 region has 17 residues. Germline V lookup: CDR1 SEHNR, CDR2 FQNEAQ (reference sequence). V gave up 6 bases and J gave up 5 bases; unmatched junction bases: 16.